This is a list of T cell receptor beta chains from one sample in a study of blood T cell repertoires in COVID-19. Data came from immunoSEQ multiplex PCR; TCRdb stores just in-frame clones and leaves some out. The data contain 150,000 to 200,000 clones, about four fifths of them singletons. Sequencing input: peripheral blood. These receptors all come from a woman in her seventies with COVID-19, enrolled during active disease. CDR3s include the opening cysteine and the closing phenylalanine or tryptophan. The D gene is left open where the match is weak. Clone sizes are given selectively: once, few, many, or a class where the clone is expanded.

>TRBJ2-3|-|TRBV7-9|-
TGTGCCAGCAGCTTACTCCCGGGTCCGATTACAGATACGCAGTATTTT
CASSLLPGPITDTQYF
>TRBJ1-2|-|TRBV7-2|-
TGTGCCAGCAGACAGGGTCTTACTAACTATGGCTACACCTTC
CASRQGLTNYGYTF
>TRBJ2-1|-|TRBV6-2/TRBV6-3|-
TGTGCCAGCAGTTACCAGCGGACGAAAAACAATGAGCAGTTCTTC
CASSYQRTKNNEQFF
>TRBJ2-1|-|TRBV15|TRBD1
TGTGCCACCAGCCGACCGGGACAGGTCAATGAGCAGTTCTTC
CATSRPGQVNEQFF
>TRBJ2-5|-|TRBV7-9|-
TGTGCCAGCAGCTTAGAACCCGGAGGGACCCAGTACTTC
CASSLEPGGTQYF
>TRBJ2-7|-|TRBV6-2/TRBV6-3|TRBD1
TGTGCCAGCAGCCAGGGACAGGGAAGGTACGAGCAGTACTTC
CASSQGQGRYEQYF
>TRBJ1-1|-|TRBV18|TRBD1
TGTGCCAGCTCACCCATTACAGGGGCTACTGAAGCTTTCTTT
CASSPITGATEAFF
>TRBJ2-1|-|TRBV7-9|-
TGTGCCAGCAGCTTAATATCAGGGACACGCAATGAGCAGTTCTTC
CASSLISGTRNEQFF
>TRBJ2-7|-|TRBV7-8|-
TGTGCCAGCAGTAGCACTACAGGGTTAGGATCCTACGAGCAGTACTTC
CASSSTTGLGSYEQYF
>TRBJ2-7|-|TRBV29-1|-
TGCAGTGCCCGGGGTCCCTCCTACGAGCAGTACTTC
CSARGPSYEQYF
>TRBJ1-2|-|TRBV5-1|-
TGCGCCAGCAGCTCATCCATTTCTCAGTCAGACTATGGCTACACCTTC
CASSSSISQSDYGYTF
>TRBJ1-2|once|TRBV19|-
TGTGCCAGTAGTATAGTAAACAGGAGGGTTGATGGCTACACCTTC
CASSIVNRRVDGYTF
>TRBJ2-5|once|TRBV5-1|-
TGCGCCAGCAGCTTGGGACAGCCTTTTAAACAGTACTTC
CASSLGQPFKQYF
>TRBJ2-6|-|TRBV28|-
TGTGCCAGCAGTTTGGCCTCGGGAGCTCTGAAGGCCAACGTCCTGACTTTC
CASSLASGALKANVLTF
>TRBJ1-1|-|TRBV28|-
TGTGCCAGCAGTTTAAGCCCGGGGGGGGCAGAAGCTTTCTTT
CASSLSPGGAEAFF
>TRBJ1-3|-|TRBV7-9|TRBD1
TGTGCCAGCAGCTTAGGACAGGGGTATGGAAACACCATATATTTT
CASSLGQGYGNTIYF
>TRBJ2-3|-|TRBV5-4|TRBD2
TGTGCCAGCAGCAATAGCGGGAGGGCCGGGGATACGCAGTATTTT
CASSNSGRAGDTQYF
>TRBJ2-7|-|TRBV5-4|TRBD2
TGTGCCAGCAGCTTGGCTAGCGGGATCCTAAACGAGCAGTACTTC
CASSLASGILNEQYF
>TRBJ2-3|once|TRBV7-2|-
TGTGCCAGCAGTCCGGACAGCCCGGATACGCAGTATTTT
CASSPDSPDTQYF
>TRBJ2-3|-|TRBV10-1|TRBD1
TGCGCCAGCAAACCCAACCGACAGGGCTTCACAGATACGCAGTATTTT
CASKPNRQGFTDTQYF
>TRBJ2-5|-|TRBV19|TRBD1
TGTGCCAGTAGTATAGTCAGGGGGGAGACCCAGTACTTC
CASSIVRGETQYF
>TRBJ1-4|many|TRBV25-1|TRBD1
TGTGCCAGCAGGACTGGACAGGGGGCTAATGAAAAACTGTTTTTT
CASRTGQGANEKLFF
>TRBJ2-1|-|TRBV28|TRBD2
TGTGCCGCAGGGGATCCGGGAGGGGTGGATGAGCAGTTCTTC
CAAGDPGGVDEQFF
>TRBJ2-3|-|TRBV19|TRBD2
TGTGCCAGTATGGGGGGGAGCCGAGGGACAGATACGCAGTATTTT
CASMGGSRGTDTQYF
>TRBJ1-5|-|TRBV3-1/TRBV3-2|-
TGTGCCAGCAGCCAAGACAGCGGTCAGCCCCAGCATTTT
CASSQDSGQPQHF
>TRBJ2-1|-|TRBV7-2|TRBD2
TGTGCCAGCAGCTTCTTTGGACTAGCGGCCCCTGTGGAGCAGTTCTTC
CASSFFGLAAPVEQFF
>TRBJ2-2|few|TRBV9|-
TGTGCCAGCAGCGCTTACACCACCGGGGAGCTGTTTTTT
CASSAYTTGELFF
>TRBJ2-1|-|TRBV7-2|-
TGTGCCAGCAGCCCAGGTCCCGCTGTGTACAATGAGCAGTTCTTC
CASSPGPAVYNEQFF
>TRBJ2-6|-|TRBV27|-
TGTGCCAGCAGTTTAAGGACTGATAGCATCCTCTCTGGGGCCAACGTCCTGACTTTC
CASSLRTDSILSGANVLTF
>TRBJ1-5|-|TRBV28|-
TGTGCCAGCAGCCCCCAGGGTGATGGCAATCAGCCCCAGCATTTT
CASSPQGDGNQPQHF
>TRBJ2-3|-|TRBV12-5|-
TGTGCTAGTGGTTTGGTACTAGGACCCACAGATACGCAGTATTTT
CASGLVLGPTDTQYF
>TRBJ2-7|-|TRBV5-1|TRBD2
TGCGCCAGCAGCTTAAGGACTAGCGGGAACACCGAGCAGTACTTC
CASSLRTSGNTEQYF
>TRBJ1-3|-|TRBV20-1|-
TGCAGTGCTAGTTCAGGGCTCATCTCTGGAAACACCATATATTTT
CSASSGLISGNTIYF
>TRBJ1-6|-|TRBV28|-
TGTGCCAGTCGGACGGGGAATTCACCCCTCCACTTT
CASRTGNSPLHF
>TRBJ1-1|-|TRBV6-6|-
TGTGCCAGCAGTTACTTCAGGGACACTGAAGCTTTCTTT
CASSYFRDTEAFF